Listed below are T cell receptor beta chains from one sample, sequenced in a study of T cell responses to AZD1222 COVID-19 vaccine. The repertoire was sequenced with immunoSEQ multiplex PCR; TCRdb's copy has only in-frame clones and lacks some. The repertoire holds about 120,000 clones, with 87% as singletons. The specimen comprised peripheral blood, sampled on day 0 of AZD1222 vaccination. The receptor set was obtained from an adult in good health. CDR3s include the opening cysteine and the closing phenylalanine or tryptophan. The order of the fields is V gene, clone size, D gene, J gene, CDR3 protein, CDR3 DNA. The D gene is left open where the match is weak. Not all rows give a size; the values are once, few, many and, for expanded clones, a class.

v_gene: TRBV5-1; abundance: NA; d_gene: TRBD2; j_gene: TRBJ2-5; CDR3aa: CASSMSGGAETQYF; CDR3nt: TGCGCCAGCAGCATGAGCGGGGGGGCCGAGACCCAGTACTTC
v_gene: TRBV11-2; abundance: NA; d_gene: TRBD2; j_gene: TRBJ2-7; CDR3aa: CASSLESGSYEQYF; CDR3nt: TGTGCCAGCAGCTTAGAAAGCGGGAGCTACGAGCAGTACTTC
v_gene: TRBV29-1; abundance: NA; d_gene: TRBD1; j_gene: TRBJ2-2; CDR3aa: CSVGGTEAGELFF; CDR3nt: TGCAGCGTTGGGGGGACAGAGGCCGGGGAGCTGTTTTTT
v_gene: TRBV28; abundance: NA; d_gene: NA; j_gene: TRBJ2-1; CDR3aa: CASSRGLVNEQFF; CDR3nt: TGTGCCAGCAGCCGAGGACTGGTCAATGAGCAGTTCTTC
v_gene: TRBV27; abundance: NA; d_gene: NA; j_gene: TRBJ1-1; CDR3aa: CASSLRATLANTEAFF; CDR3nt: TGTGCCAGCAGTTTACGCGCGACCTTAGCGAACACTGAAGCTTTCTTT
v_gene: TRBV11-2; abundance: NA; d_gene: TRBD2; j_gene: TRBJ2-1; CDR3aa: CASSLDPSSGVRNNEQFF; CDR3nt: TGTGCCAGCAGCCTAGACCCTTCTAGCGGGGTACGCAACAATGAGCAGTTCTTC
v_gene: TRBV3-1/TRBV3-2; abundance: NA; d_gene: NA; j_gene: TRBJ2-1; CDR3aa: CASSQDDRNEQFF; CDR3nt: TGTGCCAGCAGCCAAGATGACAGGAATGAGCAGTTCTTC
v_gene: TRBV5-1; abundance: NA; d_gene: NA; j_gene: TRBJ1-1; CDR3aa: CASSLVGDLTEAFF; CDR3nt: TGCGCCAGCAGCTTGGTGGGGGACCTCACTGAAGCTTTCTTT
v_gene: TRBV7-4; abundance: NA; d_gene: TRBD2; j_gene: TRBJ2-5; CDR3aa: CASTSKGLLSGGPCLETQYF; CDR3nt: TGTGCCAGCACCTCAAAGGGACTCTTAAGCGGGGGCCCCTGTTTGGAGACCCAGTACTTC
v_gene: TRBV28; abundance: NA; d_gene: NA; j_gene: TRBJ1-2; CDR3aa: CASSGTVYGYTF; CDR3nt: TGTGCCAGCAGCGGGACGGTCTATGGCTACACCTTC
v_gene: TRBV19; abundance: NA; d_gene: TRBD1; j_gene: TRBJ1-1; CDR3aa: CASGTGFEAFF; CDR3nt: TGTGCCAGTGGGACAGGTTTTGAAGCTTTCTTT
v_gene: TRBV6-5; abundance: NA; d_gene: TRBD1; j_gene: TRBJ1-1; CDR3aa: CASSYSSTGRTEAFF; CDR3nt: TGTGCCAGCAGTTACTCTTCGACAGGGAGGACTGAAGCTTTCTTT
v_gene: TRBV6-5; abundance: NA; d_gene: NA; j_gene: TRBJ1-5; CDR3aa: CASYAGTTWQPQHF; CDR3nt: TGTGCCAGTTACGCCGGAACGACGTGGCAGCCCCAGCATTTT
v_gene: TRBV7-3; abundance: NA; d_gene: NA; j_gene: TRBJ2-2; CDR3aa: CASSPENANTGELFF; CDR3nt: TGTGCCAGCAGCCCCGAAAATGCGAACACCGGGGAGCTGTTTTTT
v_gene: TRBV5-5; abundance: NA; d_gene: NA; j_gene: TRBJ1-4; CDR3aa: CASSFSDAYGGEKLFF; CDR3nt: TGTGCCAGCAGCTTTTCCGACGCTTATGGTGGTGAAAAACTGTTTTTT
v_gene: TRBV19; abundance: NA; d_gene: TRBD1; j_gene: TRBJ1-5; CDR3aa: CASSAQTGAQPQHF; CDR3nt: TGTGCCAGTAGTGCCCAGACAGGGGCTCAGCCCCAGCATTTT
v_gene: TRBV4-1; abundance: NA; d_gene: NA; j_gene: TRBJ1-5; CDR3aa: CASSQVAGDNQPQHF; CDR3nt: TGCGCCAGCAGCCAAGTCGCTGGGGACAATCAGCCCCAGCATTTT
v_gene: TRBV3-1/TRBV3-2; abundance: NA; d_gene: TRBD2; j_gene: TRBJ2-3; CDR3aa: CASSRTNSGGSHSTDTQYF; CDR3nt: TGTGCCAGCAGCCGTACTAATAGCGGGGGGTCCCACAGCACAGATACGCAGTATTTT
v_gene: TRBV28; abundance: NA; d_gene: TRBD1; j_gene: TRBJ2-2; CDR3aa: CASSYPTGLLNTGELFF; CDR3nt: TGTGCCAGCAGCTACCCGACAGGGCTTTTAAACACCGGGGAGCTGTTTTTT
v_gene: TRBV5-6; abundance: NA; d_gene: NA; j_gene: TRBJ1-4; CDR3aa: CASSFQQGGSEKLFF; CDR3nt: TGTGCCAGCAGCTTTCAACAGGGAGGGAGTGAAAAACTGTTTTTT
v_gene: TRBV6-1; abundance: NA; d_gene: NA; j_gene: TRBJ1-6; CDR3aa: CASSEGFENSPLHF; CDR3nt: TGTGCCAGCAGTGAAGGTTTTGAGAATTCACCCCTCCACTTT
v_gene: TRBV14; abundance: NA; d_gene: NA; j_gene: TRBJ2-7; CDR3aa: CASSPRLGGMYEQYF; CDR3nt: TGTGCCAGCAGCCCTCGGTTGGGGGGAATGTACGAGCAGTACTTC
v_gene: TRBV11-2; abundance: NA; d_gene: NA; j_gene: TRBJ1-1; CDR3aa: CASTSKGVTEAFF; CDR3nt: TGTGCCAGCACCTCGAAAGGGGTGACTGAAGCTTTCTTT
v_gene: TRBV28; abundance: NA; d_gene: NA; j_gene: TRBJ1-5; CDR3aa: CASSTQQPQHF; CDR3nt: TGTGCCAGCAGTACCCAGCAGCCCCAGCATTTT
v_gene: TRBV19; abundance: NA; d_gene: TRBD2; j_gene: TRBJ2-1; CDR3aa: CASSSQAGGRGNEQFF; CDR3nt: TGTGCCAGTAGTTCCCAAGCGGGGGGGCGTGGAAATGAGCAGTTCTTC
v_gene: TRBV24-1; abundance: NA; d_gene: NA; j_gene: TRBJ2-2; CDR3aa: CATSDASTNTGELFF; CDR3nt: TGTGCCACCAGTGACGCCAGCACGAACACCGGGGAGCTGTTTTTT
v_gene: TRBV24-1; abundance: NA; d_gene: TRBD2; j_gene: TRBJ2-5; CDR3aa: CATSSRASGNQETQYF; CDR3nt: TGTGCCACCAGTTCCCGGGCTAGCGGGAACCAAGAGACCCAGTACTTC
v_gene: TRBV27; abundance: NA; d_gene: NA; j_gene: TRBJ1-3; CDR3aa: CASSSGYAGNTIYF; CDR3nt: TGTGCCAGCAGTTCGGGATACGCTGGAAACACCATATATTTT
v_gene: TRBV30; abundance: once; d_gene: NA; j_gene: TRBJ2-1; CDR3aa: CALSRGYNEQFF; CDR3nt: TGTGCCTTGTCCAGGGGCTACAATGAGCAGTTCTTC
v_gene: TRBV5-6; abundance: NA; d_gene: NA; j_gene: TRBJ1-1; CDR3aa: CASSWGNTEAFF; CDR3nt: TGTGCCAGCAGCTGGGGGAACACTGAAGCTTTCTTT
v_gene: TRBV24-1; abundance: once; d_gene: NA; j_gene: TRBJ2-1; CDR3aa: CATSVHGSSYNEQFF; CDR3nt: TGTGCCACCAGTGTTCACGGGAGCTCCTACAATGAGCAGTTCTTC
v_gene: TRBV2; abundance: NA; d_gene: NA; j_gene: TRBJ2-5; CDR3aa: CASTLGGDWTQYF; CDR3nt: TGTGCCAGCACCCTGGGTGGGGACTGGACCCAGTACTTC
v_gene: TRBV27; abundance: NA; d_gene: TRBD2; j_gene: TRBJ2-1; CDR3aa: CASSLTAGLAGPSSYNEQFF; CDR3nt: TGTGCCAGCAGTTTAACGGCCGGGCTAGCGGGCCCAAGCTCCTACAATGAGCAGTTCTTC
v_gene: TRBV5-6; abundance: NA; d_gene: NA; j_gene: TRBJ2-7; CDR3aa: CASSLIREPYEQYF; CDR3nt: TGTGCCAGCAGCTTGATACGGGAACCGTACGAGCAGTACTTC
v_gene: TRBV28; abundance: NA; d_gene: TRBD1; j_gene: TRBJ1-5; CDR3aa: CASSFRGYNQPQHF; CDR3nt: TGTGCCAGCAGTTTCAGGGGGTACAATCAGCCCCAGCATTTT
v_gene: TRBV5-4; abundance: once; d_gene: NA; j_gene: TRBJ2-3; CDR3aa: CASSLLSDTQYF; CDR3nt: TGTGCCAGCAGCTTGTTGAGTGATACGCAGTATTTT
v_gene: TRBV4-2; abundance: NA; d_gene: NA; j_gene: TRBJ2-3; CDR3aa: CASSQEGSDTQYF; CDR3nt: TGTGCCAGCAGCCAAGAAGGCTCAGATACGCAGTATTTT
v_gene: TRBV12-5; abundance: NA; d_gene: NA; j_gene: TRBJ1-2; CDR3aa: CASAPRPPQSTNYGYTF; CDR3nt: TGTGCTAGTGCCCCCAGGCCGCCTCAGTCCACTAACTATGGCTACACCTTC
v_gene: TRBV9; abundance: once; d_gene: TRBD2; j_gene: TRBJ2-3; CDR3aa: CASSGTSGGAAGTDTQYF; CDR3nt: TGTGCCAGCAGTGGGACTAGCGGGGGGGCCGCGGGCACAGATACGCAGTATTTT
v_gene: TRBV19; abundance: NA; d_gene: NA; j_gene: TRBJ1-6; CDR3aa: CASRIGSSYNSPLHF; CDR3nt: TGTGCCAGTAGGATTGGTAGCTCCTATAATTCACCCCTCCACTTT
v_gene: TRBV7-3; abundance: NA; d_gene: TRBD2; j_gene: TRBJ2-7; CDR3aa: CASSPGTSGGVQYF; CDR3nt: TGTGCCAGCAGCCCAGGGACTAGCGGGGGGGTGCAGTACTTC
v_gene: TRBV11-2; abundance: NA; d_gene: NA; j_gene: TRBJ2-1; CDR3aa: CASSLRHDEQFF; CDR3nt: TGTGCCAGCAGCTTAAGACACGATGAGCAGTTCTTC
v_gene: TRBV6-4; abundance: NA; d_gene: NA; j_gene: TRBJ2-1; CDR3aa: CASSDESAEGNEQFF; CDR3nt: TGTGCCAGCAGTGACGAGAGCGCCGAGGGCAATGAGCAGTTCTTC
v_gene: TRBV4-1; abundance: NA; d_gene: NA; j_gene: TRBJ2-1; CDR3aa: CASSQDLPGRGYNEQFF; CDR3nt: TGCGCCAGCAGCCAAGATCTTCCGGGGCGGGGCTACAATGAGCAGTTCTTC
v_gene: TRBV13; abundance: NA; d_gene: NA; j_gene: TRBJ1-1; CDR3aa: CAAGGGARTEAFF; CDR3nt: TGTGCCGCGGGGGGCGGGGCGAGGACTGAAGCTTTCTTT
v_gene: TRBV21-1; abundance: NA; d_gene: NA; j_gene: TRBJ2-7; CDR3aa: CASSPYRVEVTYEQYF; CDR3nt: TGTGCCAGCAGCCCATACCGGGTGGAAGTAACCTACGAGCAGTACTTC
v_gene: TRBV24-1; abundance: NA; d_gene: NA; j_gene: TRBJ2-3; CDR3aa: CATSDDTGLSSTDTQYF; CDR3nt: TGTGCCACCAGTGACGACACAGGGCTTTCTAGCACAGATACGCAGTATTTT
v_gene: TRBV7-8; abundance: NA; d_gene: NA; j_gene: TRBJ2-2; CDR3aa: CASSLEIRGGDTAGELFF; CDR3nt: TGTGCCAGCAGCTTAGAAATCAGGGGAGGAGACACCGCCGGGGAGCTGTTTTTT
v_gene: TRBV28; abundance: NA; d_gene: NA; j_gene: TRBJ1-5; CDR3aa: CASSLRGNQGQPQHF; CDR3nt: TGTGCCAGCAGTTTACGGGGGAACCAAGGTCAGCCCCAGCATTTT
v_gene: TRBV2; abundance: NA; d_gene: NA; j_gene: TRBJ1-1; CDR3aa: CASSDGRFEAFF; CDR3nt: TGTGCCAGCAGTGACGGTAGGTTTGAAGCTTTCTTT
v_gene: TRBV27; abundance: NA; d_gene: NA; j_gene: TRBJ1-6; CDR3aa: CASSSGGGGNSPLHF; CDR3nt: TGTGCCAGCTCCTCAGGAGGGGGAGGTAATTCACCCCTCCACTTT
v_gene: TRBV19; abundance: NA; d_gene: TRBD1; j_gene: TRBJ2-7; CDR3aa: CASGGQGASSYEQYF; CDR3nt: TGTGCCAGTGGAGGACAGGGTGCCAGCTCCTACGAGCAGTACTTC
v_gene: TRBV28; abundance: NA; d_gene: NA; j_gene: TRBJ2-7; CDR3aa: CASSPPGHSPYEQYF; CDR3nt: TGTGCCAGCAGTCCACCGGGACATAGTCCCTACGAGCAGTACTTC